One sample yielded the 5 T cell receptor beta chains listed below, sequenced in a study of blood T cells in healthy people across ages. It was with a sample-barcoded 5' primer and a J-beta primer mix that a second PCR of roughly 6 to 12 cycles was run. TCRdb itself ran the 5' RACE reads through MiXCR, one entry per CDR3 protein. Here the sample spans about 1.1 million distinct CDR3 sequences, under 40% being singletons. The sequenced sample was blood. The receptors were gathered from a man younger than 30 in good health.

The chain recombines TRBV6-2 or TRBV6-3 with TRBJ1-5, with a possible D match to TRBD1 (6 bases). The CDR3 sequence is 14 residues long. V lost 10 bases, J lost 4 bases, and 17 bases lay in between. Germline loops: CDR1 MNHEY, CDR2 SVGEGT. The CDR3 DNA sequence: TGTGCCACCGTTGGACAAGGGGGTAATCAGCCCCAGCATTTT. Its translation is CATVGQGGNQPQHF.

The chain couples TRBV4-1 to TRBJ2-5; D gene ambiguous. This CDR3 region has 14 residues. The germline gives CDR1 MGHRA, CDR2 YSYEKL. The ends were cut back, 0 bases at V and 11 bases at J, with 16 bases in the middle. The CDR3 region has the DNA TGCGCCAGCAGCCAAGAGGTCAGTGGCAATGAGCAGTACTTC. Its protein product is CASSQEVSGNEQYF.

The chain recombines TRBV30 with TRBJ1-1; TRBD1 matches at 8 bases. V shed 7 bases, J shed 2 bases, and the junction held 6 bases outside the gene matches. Germline CDR1 GTSNPN, CDR2 SVGIG (reference sequence). The CDR3 contains 13 residues. CDR3 sequence: CAYSGQGNTEAFF. In nucleotides, the CDR3 is TGTGCCTACTCCGGACAGGGCAACACTGAAGCTTTCTTT. The variable domain in full, completed from reference TRBV30 and TRBJ1-1, reads SQTIHQWPATLVQPVGSPLSLECTVEGTSNPNLYWYRQAAGRGLQLLFYSVGIGQISSEVPQNLSASRPQDRQFILSSKKLLLSDSGFYLCAYSGQGNTEAFFGQGTRLTVV.

In this sample, this clonotype turned up a few times. The chain has TRBV20-1 and TRBJ2-1; D gene ambiguous. The CDR3 length is 15 residues. Trimming removed 5 bases at V and 6 bases at J, with 20 bases between. The germline gives CDR1 DFQATT, CDR2 SNEGSKA (reference sequence). CDR3 nucleotides: TGCAGTGCTCCTCTCGGCAGGATACAAACCAATGAGCAGTTCTTC. Translation: CSAPLGRIQTNEQFF.

This clonotype showed up just a few times. CDR3: CASSLAGNGETQYF. The CDR3 coding sequence is TGTGCCAGCAGCTTAGCAGGGAACGGAGAGACCCAGTACTTC. J is TRBJ2-5 and V is TRBV11-2, with a weak D call TRBD1 (5 bases). Trimming took 1 base from V and 4 from J, leaving 10 bases between them. CDR1 SGHAT and CDR2 FQNNGV come from the germline V gene. The CDR3 spans 14 residues.